The 12 T cell receptor beta chains below were found in one sample sequenced in a study of vaccination effects on CD4 cells after COVID-19. Sequencing was performed with immunoSEQ multiplex PCR; in TCRdb, only in-frame clones are kept and a portion is missing. The table records about 20,000 clones, approximately 72% of them present only once. No antigen has been identified for these receptors. Under the ViraFEST assay, PBMC were stimulated with viral peptide pools so that antigen-specific CD4+ T cells expanded. Sequencing was performed afterwards. Having been cultured for ten to eleven days, the cells underwent CD4+ T cell isolation. None of the vaccinated had previously contracted SARS-CoV-2, and their nucleocapsid antibodies tested negative. The starting material was CD4+ T cells from PBMCs cultured with HCoV-NL63 spike peptides, obtained before COVID-19 vaccination. The source is a human donor who received a COVID-19 vaccine.

V and J are TRBV19 and TRBJ1-6; the match to TRBD1 covers 7 bases. V lost 9 bases to trimming and J lost 6 bases; unmatched junction nucleotides: 11. The CDR3 is made up of 15 amino acids. Germline assignment: CDR1 LNHDA and CDR2 SQIVND (reference sequence). CDR3 DNA: TGTGCCAGCACGAGACAGGGTCTACTTAATTCACCCCTCCACTTT. This sequence encodes CASTRQGLLNSPLHF.

The chain uses TRBV11-2 and TRBJ2-3; D gene uncertain. The CDR3 length is 13 residues. Germline loops: CDR1 SGHAT, CDR2 FQNNGV. Trimming left V 1 base short and J 1 base short, with 3 bases between. The CDR3 coding sequence is TGTGCCAGCAGCTTAGCCGGCACAGATACGCAGTATTTT. It is translated as CASSLAGTDTQYF.

The rearrangement links TRBV6-5 to TRBJ2-1; possibly TRBD1 for D (5 bases). Deletions cut 2 bases from V and 10 bases from J, with 21 bases between. Germline CDR1 is MNHEY and CDR2 is SVGAGI. The CDR3 covers 16 residues. For the CDR3, the DNA is TGTGCCAGCAGTTACCACGAGGACATGCTCCCTGCAGAGCAGTTCTTC. Encoded protein: CASSYHEDMLPAEQFF.

This sequence joins TRBV19 and TRBJ2-1; 12 bases line up with TRBD2. Germline trimming cut 5 bases from V and 7 bases from J; bases unmatched to any gene: 6. The length of the CDR3 is 15 residues. The germline gives CDR1 LNHDA, CDR2 SQIVND (reference sequence). The CDR3, as DNA: TGTGCCAGTAGTCCGACTAGCGGGAGTTGGAATGAGCAGTTCTTC. This gives the protein CASSPTSGSWNEQFF.

The genes are TRBV10-1 and TRBJ2-7, with D possibly being TRBD1 (6 bases). The CDR3 is made up of 16 amino acids. Germline CDR1 reads WNHNN; CDR2 reads SYGVQD (reference sequence). V lost 0 bases and J 0 bases, leaving 12 bases between the germline ends. In nucleotides, the CDR3 is TGCGCCAGCAGTGAGTCTGACAGGTCAGCCTCCTACGAGCAGTACTTC. Its translation is CASSESDRSASYEQYF.

A single count supports this clone. J is TRBJ1-2 and V is TRBV19; 7 bases fit TRBD1. CDR3 size: 15 residues. Looked up from germline, CDR1 is LNHDA and CDR2 is SQIVND (reference sequence). J lost 0 bases, V lost 6 bases, and 7 bases had no gene match. In nucleotides, the CDR3 is TGTGCCAGTAGGGGGGGGAGGGGGCCTAACTATGGCTACACCTTC. Protein product: CASRGGRGPNYGYTF. Full variable domain (remainder filled in from reference TRBV19 and TRBJ1-2): DGGITQSPKYLFRKEGQNVTLSCEQNLNHDAMYWYRQDPGQGLRLIYYSQIVNDFQKGDIAEGYSVSREKKESFPLTVTSAQKNPTAFYLCASRGGRGPNYGYTFGSGTRLTVV.

This rearrangement joins TRBV30 to TRBJ1-2; 7 bases are a match to TRBD1. Losses at the gene ends were 8 bases for V and 2 bases for J; bases not matched to a gene: 8. CDR3 size: 13 residues. CDR1 is GTSNPN, CDR2 SVGIG, per germline (reference sequence). CDR3 nucleotides: TGTGCCGGGCCCCGACAGGGAAACTATGGCTACACCTTC. Translating it yields CAGPRQGNYGYTF.

This clone has a handful of counts. This chain connects TRBV5-1 to TRBJ1-2, with a tentative D call TRBD1 (6 bases). The V and J ends lost 2 bases and 7 bases respectively, with 15 bases between them. The CDR3 contains 14 residues. Per germline, CDR1 SGHRS and CDR2 YFSETQ. The CDR3 loop is CASSFHRESVGYTF. CDR3 bases: TGCGCCAGCAGCTTTCACAGGGAATCGGTTGGCTACACCTTC.

This clone was recorded once. The V and J genes are TRBV18 and TRBJ2-5; tentatively, D is TRBD1 or TRBD2 (5 bases each). This CDR3 region has 15 residues. In germline, CDR1 is KGHSH, CDR2 LQKENI. V was shortened by 3 bases and J by 1 base, with 12 bases between the two germline ends. CDR3 DNA: TGTGCCAGCTCACCCCGTTCGGGGACCCAAGAGACCCAGTACTTC. Its translation is CASSPRSGTQETQYF.

This clone occurred a few times. The V call is TRBV28, the J call TRBJ1-3; no clear D. Deletions cut 6 bases from V and 1 base from J, with 10 bases between. CDR1 and CDR2 from the germline V gene are MDHEN and SYDVKM. This CDR3 is 14 amino acids long. CDR3 in amino acids: CASSNQGSGNTIYF. The CDR3 DNA sequence: TGTGCCAGCAGCAACCAAGGGTCTGGAAACACCATATATTTT.

The chain links TRBV18 to TRBJ2-5, with 11 positions matching TRBD2. V shed 4 bases and J 4 bases; nucleotides not matched to a gene: 2. Germline CDR1 KGHSH, CDR2 LQKENI. The CDR3 sequence is 14 residues long. In nucleotides, the CDR3 is TGTGCCAGCTCACGAGGACTAGCGGGAGAGACCCAGTACTTC. Its translation is CASSRGLAGETQYF. Using reference TRBV18 and TRBJ2-5 for the parts outside the CDR3, the full variable domain is NAGVMQNPRHLVRRRGQEARLRCSPMKGHSHVYWYRQLPEEGLKFMVYLQKENIIDESGMPKERFSAEFPKEGPSILRIQQVVRGDSAAYFCASSRGLAGETQYFGPGTRLLVL.

The chain recombines TRBV5-1 with TRBJ2-6, with no clear D. V was cut by 3 bases and J by 0 bases, with 13 bases left in between. Germline CDR1 reads SGHRS; CDR2 reads YFSETQ. CDR3 length: 17 residues. CDR3: CASSSAAYSSGANVLTF. CDR3 nucleotide sequence: TGCGCCAGCAGCTCTGCAGCTTACAGCTCTGGGGCCAACGTCCTGACTTTC.